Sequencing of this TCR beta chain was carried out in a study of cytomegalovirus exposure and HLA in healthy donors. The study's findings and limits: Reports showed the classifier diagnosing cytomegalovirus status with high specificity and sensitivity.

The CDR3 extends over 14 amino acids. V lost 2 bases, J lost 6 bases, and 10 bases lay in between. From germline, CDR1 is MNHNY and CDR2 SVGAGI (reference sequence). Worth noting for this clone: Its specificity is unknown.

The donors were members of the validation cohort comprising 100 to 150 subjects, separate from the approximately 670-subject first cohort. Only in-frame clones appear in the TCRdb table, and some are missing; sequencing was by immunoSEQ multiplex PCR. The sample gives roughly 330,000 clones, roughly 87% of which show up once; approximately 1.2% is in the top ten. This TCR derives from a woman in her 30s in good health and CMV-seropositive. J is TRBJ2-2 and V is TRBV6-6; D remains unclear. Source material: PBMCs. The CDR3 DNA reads TGTGCCAGCAGTTACGACGACTTCCCCGGGGAGCTGTTTTTT. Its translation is CASSYDDFPGELFF.